Presented here are 8 T cell receptor beta chains from one specimen sequenced in a study of CD4 T cells in relation to SARS-CoV-2 and coronaviruses. The repertoire was sequenced with immunoSEQ multiplex PCR; TCRdb's copy has only in-frame clones and lacks some. The sample has around 22,000 clones; roughly 80% are singletons. Their antigens are not known. The unexposed donors gave CD4+ T cells in 2011-2018, prior to COVID-19. CD4+ T cells were isolated from the cells after around 10 days of culture. Sequenced input: CD4+ T cells from PBMCs, cultured in vitro. These receptors were taken from a human donor in good health.

The chain uses TRBV24-1 and TRBJ1-1; tentative D call: TRBD1 (6 bases). V lost 4 bases and J lost 8, with 13 bases in between. CDR1 is KGHDR and CDR2 is SFDVKD in the germline V gene. There are 13 residues in the CDR3. Here the CDR3 DNA reads TGTGCCACCAGTGACAACAACAGGGCCGAAGCTTTCTTT. Its protein is CATSDNNRAEAFF.

The CDR3 DNA reads as TGTGCCAGCAGCTTAGGATCTTATAGCAATCAGCCCCAGCATTTT. Amino acid sequence: CASSLGSYSNQPQHF. The genes are TRBV7-2 and TRBJ1-5; D is unresolved. The germline V gene has CDR1 SGHTA and CDR2 FQGNSA. The CDR3 is 15 residues long. The V end was cut by 1 base, the J end by 0 bases, with 7 bases between.

The rearrangement joins TRBV10-3 to TRBJ2-7; 12 nucleotides line up with TRBD2. This CDR3 contains 14 residues. The germline gives CDR1 ENHRY, CDR2 SYGVKD. The V and J ends lost 10 bases and 2 bases, in that order; junction bases with no gene match: 6. CDR3 in DNA: TGTGCCACAAAGACTAGCGGGAGTACCTACGAGCAGTACTTC. Translation gives CATKTSGSTYEQYF.

This chain joins TRBV3-1 (or the pseudogene TRBV3-2) and TRBJ2-5, with D perhaps matching TRBD2 (5 bases). Germline loops: CDR1 LGHDT, CDR2 YNNKEL (reference sequence). V was cut by 4 bases and J by 5 bases, with 11 bases left in between. The CDR3 covers 13 residues. The CDR3 here is CASSPTSFETQYF. CDR3 DNA sequence: TGTGCCAGCAGCCCCACTAGTTTCGAGACCCAGTACTTC.

The chain has TRBV5-1 and TRBJ1-6; D is perhaps TRBD1 (5 bases). This CDR3 is 15 amino acids long. The V and J ends lost 0 bases and 9 bases respectively, with 13 bases between them. CDR1 and CDR2 (germline): SGHRS, YFSETQ. The CDR3 protein is CASSLDWSRVSPLHF. Here the CDR3 DNA reads TGCGCCAGCAGCTTGGATTGGTCCAGGGTTTCACCCCTCCACTTT.

The V call is TRBV30, the J call TRBJ2-7; perhaps D is TRBD1 or TRBD2 (6 bases each). Trimming left V 1 base short and J 7 bases short, with 32 bases between. The length of the CDR3 is 19 residues. Germline assignment: CDR1 GTSNPN and CDR2 SVGIG (reference sequence). The CDR3 DNA reads as TGTGCCTGGAGTGGTCCCAAGGTGCGGGACATTGTTTCGGGCGGAGAGCAGTACTTC. This encodes CAWSGPKVRDIVSGGEQYF.

The rearrangement joins TRBV6-2 or TRBV6-3 to TRBJ2-7, with D possibly matching TRBD1 (6 bases). Trimming took 5 bases from V and 2 from J, leaving 22 bases between them. Germline lookup yields CDR1 MNHEY and CDR2 SVGEGT. The CDR3 sequence is 17 residues long. CDR3 nucleotides: TGTGCCAGCAGTCAAGGAGGTTTGCAGGGGTCAACCTACGAGCAGTACTTC. Protein: CASSQGGLQGSTYEQYF.

The J gene is TRBJ2-3, the V gene TRBV11-3; D not resolved. V dropped 5 bases and J dropped 9 bases, with 15 bases sitting between them. The CDR3 is 13 residues long. The germline V gene encodes CDR1 SGHNT and CDR2 YENEEA. This chain's CDR3 is CASSRDLFGTQYF. The CDR3 DNA is TGTGCCAGCAGCCGTGACTTGTTCGGGACGCAGTATTTT.